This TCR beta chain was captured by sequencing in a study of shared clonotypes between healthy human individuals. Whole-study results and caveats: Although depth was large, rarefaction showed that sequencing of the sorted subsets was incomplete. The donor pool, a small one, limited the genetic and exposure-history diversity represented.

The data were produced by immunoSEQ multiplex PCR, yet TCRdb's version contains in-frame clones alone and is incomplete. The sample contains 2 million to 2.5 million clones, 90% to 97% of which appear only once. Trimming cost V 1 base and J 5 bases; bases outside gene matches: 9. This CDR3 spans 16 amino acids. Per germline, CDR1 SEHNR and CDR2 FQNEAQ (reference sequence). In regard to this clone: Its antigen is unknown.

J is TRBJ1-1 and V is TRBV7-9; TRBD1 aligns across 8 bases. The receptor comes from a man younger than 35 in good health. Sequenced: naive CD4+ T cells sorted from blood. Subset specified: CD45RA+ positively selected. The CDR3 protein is CASSLGFIRGHTEAFF. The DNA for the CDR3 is TGTGCCAGCAGCTTAGGTTTCATCAGGGGGCATACTGAAGCTTTCTTT. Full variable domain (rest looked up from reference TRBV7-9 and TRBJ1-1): DTGVSQNPRHKITKRGQNVTFRCDPISEHNRLYWYRQTLGQGPEFLTYFQNEAQLEKSRLLSDRFSAERPKGSFSTLEIQRTEQGDSAMYLCASSLGFIRGHTEAFFGQGTRLTVV.